Listed here are 3 T cell receptor beta chains from one sample, sequenced in a study of blood T cell repertoires in COVID-19. Produced via immunoSEQ multiplex PCR; TCRdb's table is partial and in-frame only. Among around 180,000 clones listed, approximately 90% were seen once. Material for sequencing was peripheral blood. These receptors came from a man aged 60-69 years with acute or convalescent COVID-19.

The CDR3 protein is CASSGGYEQYF. The CDR3 nucleotides are TGTGCCAGCAGTGGGGGGTACGAGCAGTACTTC. The V gene is TRBV6-2 or TRBV6-3, the J gene TRBJ2-7, with D possibly matching TRBD2 (6 bases). Looked up from germline, CDR1 is MNHEY and CDR2 is SVGEGT. The CDR3 totals 11 residues. The V gene lost 5 bases and the J gene lost 4 bases, with 6 bases spanning the gap.

This clone occurred once. The gene calls are TRBV10-3 and TRBJ2-1, with 8 bases fitting TRBD1. Germline V CDR1 and CDR2: ENHRY, SYGVKD. The CDR3 consists of 16 residues. Trimming took 7 bases from V and 7 from J; bases not matched to a gene: 15. CDR3: CAITKLDRASLNEQFF. CDR3 DNA sequence: TGTGCCATCACTAAATTGGACAGGGCAAGCCTTAATGAGCAGTTCTTC.

This clone was seen ten or more times. J is TRBJ1-6 and V is TRBV25-1; a weak D match, TRBD1 (6 bases). The V gene lost 1 base and the J gene lost 8 bases, with 12 bases spanning the gap. Germline V gene sequence: CDR1 MGHDK, CDR2 SYGVNS. The CDR3 is 15 amino acids. The CDR3: CASSEWVDSDSPLHF. In nucleotides, the CDR3 is TGTGCCAGCAGTGAATGGGTGGACAGTGATTCACCCCTCCACTTT.